This TCR beta chain was sequenced during a study of GPR56 and killer-like receptors on CD4 memory cells (dated by TCRdb to between 2018 and 2021). With respect to the entire study: The study proposed that progressive acquisition of KLRB1, KLRG1, GPR56 and then KLRF1 marks human CD4+ memory T-cell differentiation and cytokine production potential. The healthy blood donors were described in the study as age-matched to the liver disease patients, whose median age was approximately 68 years.

Beyond this particular receptor, the publication reports: Clones dominating late populations 4 and 5 were also found in early populations 1 and 2, and this finding was taken by the authors as evidence for linear differentiation. Rather than full repertoires, only the 100 most expanded clones per population were included in the diversity and similarity analyses. Overlap of TCR repertoires was observed especially between the late populations 4 and 5, and partly population 3. Clonal frequency was low in the marker-negative population and rose progressively along the proposed pathway, while TCRbeta diversity fell correspondingly.

For sequencing, an Illumina HiSeq 2500 was employed. The recombined TCRbeta locus was amplified by a previously published PCR protocol to build sequencing libraries. Processing in the source paper ran as follows. Any read whose average quality score fell below 30 was discarded, and IMSEQ was used to process the reads that remained. Each clonotype was defined by Vbeta gene, Jbeta gene and CDR3 amino acid sequence. The Morisita-Horn index, computed on the top 100 expanded clones, was used to quantify repertoire overlap between populations. Renyi diversity profiles, calculated on the top 100 expanded clones, were used to assess clonal diversity. Each entry corresponds to one CDR3 protein sequence from reads that TCRdb reprocessed, and DNA is not given. The V and J calls were not made by the authors but by TCRdb's processing. The sample's table lists a count of approximately 3,000 distinct CDR3 sequences. Clones ranked in the top ten supply about 3.2% of the sample.

CDR1 and CDR2, per the germline V gene (reference sequence), are LNHDA and SQIVND. The CDR3, from cysteine to phenylalanine, totals 16 residues. No DNA appears here. Five KLR/GPR56-defined CD4+ populations were enriched by fluorescence-activated cell sorting before TCRbeta sequencing. To test a linear memory differentiation pathway, the researchers sequenced TCRbeta repertoires from five CD4+ T-cell subsets that were defined by expression of KLRB1, KLRG1, GPR56 and KLRF1. TCR-sequenced cells came from peripheral blood of healthy control individuals, reported as five donors in the TCRbeta analysis figure. The researchers collected heparinized peripheral blood and processed every sample within one hour of retrieval. Blood was diluted 1:2 in PBS, and peripheral blood mononuclear cells were then isolated from the diluted blood at room temperature by Biocoll density gradient centrifugation. Before flow sorting, CD4+ T cells were magnetically enriched from freshly isolated PBMCs using anti-CD4 MicroBeads. A BD FACSAria II was used to sort CD4+ T cells enriched from PBMCs of healthy donors according to marker expression. For surface staining, the researchers used Miltenyi Biotec antibodies: anti-KLRB1 clone 191B8, anti-KLRF1 clone 4A4.D10 and anti-KLRG1 clone REA261.

About this clonotype itself: Its antigen specificity is not known.

The sequence came from a human donor in good health. This chain joins TRBV19 to TRBJ2-1; absent DNA, TCRdb's TRBD1 call cannot be checked. Sequencing was performed on memory CD4+ T cells from blood. The CDR3 region has the sequence CASSNLRGGVHNEQFF.